This T cell receptor beta chain appears in the sequencing data of a study of HIV-infected patients and healthy controls. Whole blood was used without fractionation, so all unsorted peripheral T cells were included. Alpha and beta constant-region primers primed reverse transcription of around 0.5 ug RNA. Using multiplexing indices, alpha and beta chain libraries were generated apart by chain-specific third strand synthesis. MiXCR was run by TCRdb on the 5' RACE reads, yielding one entry per CDR3 protein. The sample includes about 18,000 distinct CDR3 sequences, more than 10% of them seen just once. This clonotype was found many times. The CDR3 loop spans 13 amino acids. Germline CDR1 and CDR2: DFQATT and SNEGSKA (reference sequence). V lost 6 bases and J lost 9, with 20 bases in between.

The receptor was derived from an adult in good health. The sequenced material came from blood. The chain links TRBV20-1 to TRBJ1-1, with D perhaps TRBD1 (5 bases). The CDR3 DNA is TGCAGTGCCGCCCTTTCACAGGACCCCCAAGCTTTCTTT. Translated, it gives CSAALSQDPQAFF.